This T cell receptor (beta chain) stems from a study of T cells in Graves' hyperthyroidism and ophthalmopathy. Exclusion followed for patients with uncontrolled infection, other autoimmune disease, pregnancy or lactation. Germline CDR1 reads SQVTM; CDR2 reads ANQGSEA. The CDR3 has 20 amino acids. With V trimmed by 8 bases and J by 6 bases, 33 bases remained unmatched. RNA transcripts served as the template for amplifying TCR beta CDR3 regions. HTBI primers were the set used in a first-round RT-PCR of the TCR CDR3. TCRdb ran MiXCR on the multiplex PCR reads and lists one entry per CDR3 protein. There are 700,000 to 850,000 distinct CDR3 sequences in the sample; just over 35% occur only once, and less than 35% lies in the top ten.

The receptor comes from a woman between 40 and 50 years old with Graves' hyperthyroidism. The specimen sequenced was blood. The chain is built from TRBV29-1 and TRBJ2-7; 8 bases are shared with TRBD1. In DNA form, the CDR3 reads TGCAGCCGTCGACAGGGGCCACTTACGGAGGGTCCGCGTGGCGTCAGCGAGCAGTACTTC. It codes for CSRRQGPLTEGPRGVSEQYF.